This T cell receptor beta chain was observed in a study of cytomegalovirus exposure and HLA in healthy donors. About the study: A prior analysis found about 120 million unique TCR beta sequences from 170 million or so T cells. Broader study findings: Later on, an analysis showed TCR association rates differing by HLA locus, with DRB1 the most and HLA-C the fewest. The study put under 200 TCR beta chains on its list as cytomegalovirus-associated.

The PCR made use of 60 Vbeta and 13 Jbeta primers. Measured with immunoSEQ multiplex PCR; TCRdb has only the in-frame clones, and not every one. This table has over 130,000 clones, roughly 77% appearing once. On this clone: The antigen is unknown.

CDR3 length: 17 residues. Per germline, CDR1 SGHRS and CDR2 YFSETQ. V lost 3 bases, J lost 5 bases, and 8 bases stayed unmatched. The TCR was taken from a woman younger than 45 in good health and CMV-seronegative. The sequenced sample consisted of PBMCs. The chain links TRBV5-1 to TRBJ2-3; 14 nucleotides match TRBD2. The CDR3 DNA reads as TGCGCCAGCAGCTCCCGACTAGCGGGGGGGCAGGGAGATACGCAGTATTTT. Its translation: CASSSRLAGGQGDTQYF.